These 10 T cell receptor beta chains originate from one sample sequenced in a study of identifying expanded T cells in peripheral blood. Profiling relied on immunoSEQ multiplex PCR, and the TCRdb table lists in-frame clones only, not all of them. This table holds over 75,000 clones, 88% found once. The source material was blood. The receptors were gathered from a person aged 18 to 70 in good health.

This clone was seen just once. The V and J genes are TRBV11-2 and TRBJ2-7, with D possibly being TRBD2 (6 bases). The ends were cut back, 1 base at V and 1 base at J, with 17 bases in the middle. The CDR3 consists of 17 residues. Germline V CDR1 and CDR2: SGHAT, FQNNGV. The CDR3 region has the DNA TGTGCCAGCAGCTTAGCCTCTCTAGCGTCTACTTCCTACGAGCAGTACTTC. Residues: CASSLASLASTSYEQYF. The entire variable domain, with the rest obtained from reference TRBV11-2 and TRBJ2-7, is as follows: EAGVAQSPRYKIIEKRQSVAFWCNPISGHATLYWYQQILGQGPKLLIQFQNNGVVDDSQLPKDRFSAERLKGVDSTLKIQPAKLEDSAVYLCASSLASLASTSYEQYFGPGTRLTVT.

The V call is TRBV6-5, the J call TRBJ1-3, with a possible D match to TRBD1 (5 bases). The CDR3 totals 15 residues. V was clipped by 0 bases and J by 4 bases, with 10 bases between them. Germline V gene data show CDR1 as MNHEY and CDR2 as SVGAGI. The CDR3, as DNA: TGTGCCAGCAGTTACTCGGGGCAGGAAGGAAACACCATATATTTT. It is translated as CASSYSGQEGNTIYF.

J is TRBJ1-1 and V is TRBV4-3; a weak D match, TRBD1 (5 bases). CDR3 length: 16 amino acids. Germline V lookup: CDR1 LGHNA, CDR2 YSLEER. V was pared by 1 base and J by 4 bases, with 16 bases between. The CDR3 sequence is CASSQVPVLGGTEAFF. The DNA of the CDR3 is TGCGCCAGCAGCCAAGTCCCGGTCCTGGGGGGCACTGAAGCTTTCTTT.

V and J are TRBV4-1 and TRBJ2-5; no reliable D call. Germline lookup yields CDR1 MGHRA and CDR2 YSYEKL. The V end lost 0 bases, the J end lost 5 bases, and 13 bases lay between the germline ends. The CDR3 has 15 residues. CDR3 nucleotides: TGCGCCAGCAGCCAAGATCTTCGGGTCGCGGAGACCCAGTACTTC. It translates to CASSQDLRVAETQYF.

J is TRBJ1-1 and V is TRBV4-1; D uncertain. Germline CDR1 MGHRA, CDR2 YSYEKL. V was pared by 1 base and J by 0 bases, with 9 bases between. The CDR3 has 15 amino acids. The CDR3 here is CASSQVLEMNTEAFF. The CDR3 DNA reads as TGCGCCAGCAGCCAAGTCCTAGAAATGAACACTGAAGCTTTCTTT.

The chain uses TRBV6-4 and TRBJ2-3, with D perhaps matching TRBD1 or TRBD2 (5 bases each). Germline V gene data show CDR1 as MRHNA and CDR2 as SNTAGT. Deletions cut 5 bases from V and 1 base from J, with 10 bases between. The CDR3 runs to 14 residues. The CDR3, as DNA: TGTGCCAGCAGTCCTAGAGGGGGCACAGATACGCAGTATTTT. This encodes CASSPRGGTDTQYF.

The chain combines TRBV5-1 with TRBJ2-5; 12 bases are a match to TRBD2. Germline V gene lookup returns CDR1 SGHRS and CDR2 YFSETQ. The CDR3 contains 18 residues. With 0 bases clipped from V and 2 bases from J, the junction kept 8 bases outside the gene matches. The CDR3 coding sequence is TGCGCCAGCAGCTTGGAACCTAGCGGGGGGGCTTGGCAAGAGACCCAGTACTTC. It encodes CASSLEPSGGAWQETQYF.

This clone was observed a handful of times. The rearrangement links TRBV28 to TRBJ1-2; D is uncertain. This CDR3 region has 12 residues. Trimming left V 2 bases short and J 4 bases short, with 5 bases between. Germline CDR1 and CDR2: MDHEN and SYDVKM. The CDR3 DNA reads TGTGCCAGCAGTTTAACAGCCTATGGCTACACCTTC. This translates into CASSLTAYGYTF.

This clone was counted only a few times. The chain employs TRBV4-1 and TRBJ2-4; TRBD1 matches 8 bases. V dropped 0 bases and J dropped 1; count of bases not matched to a gene: 8. The CDR3 sequence is 18 residues long. The germline V gene has CDR1 MGHRA and CDR2 YSYEKL. The CDR3 sequence: CASSQDRQGARAKNIQYF. CDR3 sequence (DNA): TGCGCCAGCAGCCAAGACAGGCAGGGGGCGCGGGCCAAAAACATTCAGTACTTC.

CDR3 bases: TGTGCCAGTAGTGTTACAGGGGGCGCGGTCACCGGGGAGCTGTTTTTT. It translates to CASSVTGGAVTGELFF. This chain joins TRBV19 and TRBJ2-2; 9 bases map to TRBD1. CDR1 LNHDA and CDR2 SQIVND come from the germline V gene (reference sequence). With 5 bases clipped from V and 4 bases from J, the junction kept 8 bases outside the gene matches. The CDR3 contains 16 residues.